This TCR beta chain originates from a study of shared clonotypes between healthy human individuals. The test was conducted at deep level. The protocol was immunoSEQ multiplex PCR, while the TCRdb copy is restricted to in-frame clones and leaves out a portion. Here the sample spans some 2,400,000 clones, approximately 94% being singletons. CDR3 length: 13 amino acids. Germline V gives CDR1 SGHTA, CDR2 FQGNSA. V lost 1 base, J lost 2 bases, and 5 bases lay in between. Input material: naive CD4+ T cells sorted from blood. Subset given: CD45RA+ positively selected. This sequence joins TRBV7-2 and TRBJ1-2; no clear D. The sequence was obtained from a man aged 18-30 years in good health. The CDR3 here is CASSLVQNYGYTF. The CDR3 coding sequence is TGTGCCAGCAGCTTAGTACAAAACTATGGCTACACCTTC.